These 24 T cell receptor beta chains came from one sample sequenced in a study of OX40 agonist ivuxolimab in advanced cancers. Sequencing used immunoSEQ multiplex PCR; TCRdb keeps in-frame clones, though not all of them. The sample yields some 75,000 clones, 70% to 90% seen once. Sequencing was performed on CD4+ or CD8+ T cells sorted from blood, taken in a trial of the OX40 agonist ivuxolimab. These receptors originate from an adult with an advanced solid tumor such as melanoma, head and neck, liver or kidney cancer.

The chain uses TRBV29-1 and TRBJ1-5; the match to TRBD1 covers 7 bases. V lost 4 bases, J lost 5 bases, and 5 bases stayed unmatched. CDR3 length: 13 residues. The germline V gene has CDR1 SQVTM and CDR2 ANQGSEA. The CDR3 region has the DNA TGCAGCGTTGGACAGGGTCGGGATCAGCCCCAGCATTTT. Its translation: CSVGQGRDQPQHF. Together with reference TRBV29-1 and TRBJ1-5, the CDR3 gives the full variable domain: SAVISQKPSRDICQRGTSLTIQCQVDSQVTMMFWYRQQPGQSLTLIATANQGSEATYESGFVIDKFPISRPNLTFSTLTVSNMSPEDSSIYLCSVGQGRDQPQHFGDGTRLSIL.

The V and J genes are TRBV18 and TRBJ1-2; unclear D gene. Germline V gives CDR1 KGHSH, CDR2 LQKENI. CDR3 size: 16 residues. Trimming left V 3 bases short and J 4 bases short, with 18 bases between. This CDR3 is CASSPPDTPQPYGYTF. CDR3 bases: TGTGCCAGCTCACCCCCCGACACTCCACAACCCTATGGCTACACCTTC. Together with reference TRBV18 and TRBJ1-2, the CDR3 gives the full variable domain: NAGVMQNPRHLVRRRGQEARLRCSPMKGHSHVYWYRQLPEEGLKFMVYLQKENIIDESGMPKERFSAEFPKEGPSILRIQQVVRGDSAAYFCASSPPDTPQPYGYTFGSGTRLTVV.

This clone appeared a few times. This rearrangement joins TRBV11-2 to TRBJ1-2; D is ambiguous. Trimming stripped 4 bases from V and 7 bases from J, with 10 bases between. Germline values: CDR1 SGHAT, CDR2 FQNNGV. The CDR3 runs to 12 residues. The DNA for the CDR3 is TGTGCCAGCAGCTCCCAACGCCGTGGCTACACCTTC. Translating gives CASSSQRRGYTF.

V usage is TRBV2 and J usage is TRBJ2-7; D may correspond to TRBD1 or TRBD2 (5 bases each). Trimming left V 4 bases short and J 2 bases short, with 12 bases between. Germline values: CDR1 SNHLY, CDR2 FYNNEI. This CDR3 region has 14 residues. Here the CDR3 DNA reads TGTGCCAGCAGTGCCTCGGGACCGCCCTACGAGCAGTACTTC. This encodes CASSASGPPYEQYF. Looking up the rest from reference TRBV2 and TRBJ2-7 gives the full variable domain: EPEVTQTPSHQVTQMGQEVILRCVPISNHLYFYWYRQILGQKVEFLVSFYNNEISEKSEIFDDQFSVERPDGSNFTLKIRSTKLEDSAMYFCASSASGPPYEQYFGPGTRLTVT.

The V gene is TRBV9, the J gene TRBJ2-3; weak D call: TRBD2 (6 bases). This CDR3 has 16 residues. With 3 bases removed from V and 0 bases from J, the gap between germline ends came to 14 bases. From germline, CDR1 is SGDLS and CDR2 YYNGEE. The DNA of the CDR3 is TGTGCCAGCAGCGCGCTAGCGACAGCTAGCACAGATACGCAGTATTTT. Its translation is CASSALATASTDTQYF.

The V gene is TRBV19, the J gene TRBJ2-4; no firm D call. With 0 bases removed from V and 9 bases from J, the gap between germline ends came to 12 bases. CDR3 length: 14 residues. CDR1 and CDR2 from the germline V gene are LNHDA and SQIVND (reference sequence). The CDR3 reads CASSIDGRRGIQYF. The CDR3 nucleotides are TGTGCCAGTAGTATAGATGGGCGCCGCGGCATTCAGTACTTC. Full variable domain (remainder filled in from reference TRBV19 and TRBJ2-4): DGGITQSPKYLFRKEGQNVTLSCEQNLNHDAMYWYRQDPGQGLRLIYYSQIVNDFQKGDIAEGYSVSREKKESFPLTVTSAQKNPTAFYLCASSIDGRRGIQYFGAGTRLSVL.

The chain couples TRBV19 to TRBJ1-2, with 9 bases fitting TRBD1. J lost 7 bases, V lost 3 bases, and 27 bases had no gene match. There are 21 residues in the CDR3. CDR1 is LNHDA and CDR2 is SQIVND in the germline V gene (reference sequence). CDR3 nucleotide sequence: TGTGCCAGTAGTATTGAGCGGGGGACAGGGAAAGGGAGGAGGTTTGTTTGTGGCTACACCTTC. Protein sequence: CASSIERGTGKGRRFVCGYTF. Variable domain in full (rest from reference TRBV19 and TRBJ1-2): DGGITQSPKYLFRKEGQNVTLSCEQNLNHDAMYWYRQDPGQGLRLIYYSQIVNDFQKGDIAEGYSVSREKKESFPLTVTSAQKNPTAFYLCASSIERGTGKGRRFVCGYTFGSGTRLTVV.

The CDR3 region has the DNA TGTGCCAGCAGTGAACCAGGCTACACCGGGGAGCTGTTTTTT. Translated: CASSEPGYTGELFF. The chain uses TRBV6-1 and TRBJ2-2; D is unclear. The V end was cut by 2 bases, the J end by 3 bases, with 7 bases between. The CDR3 extends over 14 amino acids. Germline V gives CDR1 MNHNS, CDR2 SASEGT.

The sample holds one count of this clone. The chain employs TRBV5-6 and TRBJ1-2, with D tentatively TRBD1 (5 bases). Germline V gene lookup returns CDR1 SGHDT and CDR2 YYEEEE. This CDR3 is built from 13 residues. The V gene lost 1 base and the J gene lost 3 bases, with 7 bases spanning the gap. CDR3 amino acids: CASSLRGYYGYTF. The CDR3 DNA sequence: TGTGCCAGCAGCTTGAGGGGTTACTATGGCTACACCTTC.

CDR3 sequence (DNA): TGCGCCAGCAGGGGCGGGAGCTCCACCGGGGAGCTGTTTTTT. Amino acids: CASRGGSSTGELFF. The chain recombines TRBV10-2 with TRBJ2-2, with 7 bases identical to TRBD2. J was trimmed by 4 bases and V by 6 bases; bases with no gene match: 5. The CDR3 consists of 14 residues. The germline CDR1 and CDR2 sequences are WSHSY and SAAADI.

The chain combines TRBV7-8 with TRBJ2-1; D possibly matches TRBD1 or TRBD2 (7 bases each). Germline CDR1 and CDR2: SGHVS and FQNEAQ. V was trimmed by 5 bases and J by 11 bases, leaving 16 bases between them. The CDR3 length is 13 residues. CDR3 coding DNA: TGTGCCAGCAGCCAGCCGACAGGGACTAAGCAGTTCTTC. This sequence encodes CASSQPTGTKQFF.

The chain employs TRBV5-1 and TRBJ2-2; no clear D. This CDR3 region has 14 residues. Germline V gives CDR1 SGHRS, CDR2 YFSETQ. V was cut by 0 bases and J by 3 bases, with 6 bases left in between. CDR3 region: CASSLGADTGELFF. In DNA, the CDR3 is TGCGCCAGCAGCTTGGGAGCCGACACCGGGGAGCTGTTTTTT.

This clone appeared once. The chain is built from TRBV28 and TRBJ2-7; possibly TRBD1 or TRBD2 for D (5 bases each). The CDR3 sequence is 11 residues long. CDR1 MDHEN and CDR2 SYDVKM come from the germline V gene. V was shortened by 8 bases and J by 4 bases, with 9 bases between the two germline ends. The CDR3 sequence: CASWDRYEQYF. The CDR3 DNA sequence: TGTGCCAGCTGGGACCGATACGAGCAGTACTTC.

The chain couples TRBV15 to TRBJ1-1; D remains unclear. This CDR3 has 13 amino acids. The germline V gene encodes CDR1 LNHNV and CDR2 YYDKDF (reference sequence). Trimming took 0 bases from V and 9 from J, leaving 11 bases between them. CDR3 region: CATSRDGTGKAFF. The CDR3 DNA reads as TGTGCCACCAGCAGAGATGGAACTGGGAAAGCTTTCTTT.

The chain couples TRBV5-5 to TRBJ1-2, with D perhaps TRBD1 (6 bases). Germline V gene lookup returns CDR1 SGHKS and CDR2 YYEKEE (reference sequence). Trimming pared 4 bases from V and 8 bases from J, leaving 27 bases between. The CDR3 covers 17 residues. The CDR3 DNA sequence: TGTGCCAGCAGCCCCGCTCCCCTTGGGGGGGGCAGGGGAGGCTACACCTTC. Its protein is CASSPAPLGGGRGGYTF. The full variable domain, completed using reference TRBV5-5 and TRBJ1-2, is DAGVTQSPTHLIKTRGQQVTLRCSPISGHKSVSWYQQVLGQGPQFIFQYYEKEERGRGNFPDRFSARQFPNYSSELNVNALLLGDSALYLCASSPAPLGGGRGGYTFGSGTRLTVV.

V gene TRBV10-1 combines with J gene TRBJ1-4; a weak D match, TRBD1 (5 bases). Trimming took off 3 bases at V and 11 bases at J, with 16 bases between the two ends. The germline V gene has CDR1 WNHNN and CDR2 SYGVQD (reference sequence). The CDR3 loop spans 14 amino acids. The CDR3 protein is CASSEEATGGKLFF. The CDR3, as DNA: TGCGCCAGCAGTGAAGAGGCAACGGGGGGGAAACTGTTTTTT.

The V and J genes are TRBV15 and TRBJ2-1, with D perhaps TRBD1 or TRBD2 (6 bases each). The CDR3 has 15 residues. The V gene's germline CDR1 is LNHNV and CDR2 YYDKDF (reference sequence). Trimming left V 5 bases short and J 8 bases short, with 19 bases between. The CDR3 here is CATSLRGGSADEQFF. CDR3 nucleotides: TGTGCCACCAGCCTAAGAGGGGGGTCAGCCGATGAGCAGTTCTTC.

The chain combines TRBV7-9 with TRBJ2-1; D tentatively reads TRBD1 or TRBD2 (5 bases each). Germline V gene data show CDR1 as SEHNR and CDR2 as FQNEAQ (reference sequence). This CDR3 is built from 13 residues. Between the trimmed V and J ends, which lost 4 bases and 8 bases, there was a span of 12 bases. The CDR3 protein is CASSWFGAYEQFF. The CDR3 nucleotides are TGTGCCAGCAGCTGGTTCGGGGCGTATGAGCAGTTCTTC.

The CDR3 DNA is TGTGCCAGTAGTATGTCCAGGCAAGAGACCCAGTACTTC. Translation gives CASSMSRQETQYF. This chain uses TRBV19 with TRBJ2-5; D unclear. The CDR3 extends over 13 amino acids. Germline assignment: CDR1 LNHDA and CDR2 SQIVND (reference sequence). V shed 3 bases and J shed 2 bases, with 7 bases lying between them.

V usage is TRBV9 and J usage is TRBJ2-5; 11 bases align to TRBD1. In germline, CDR1 is SGDLS, CDR2 YYNGEE. Germline trimming cut 0 bases from V and 5 bases from J; bases unmatched to any gene: 6. The CDR3 extends over 16 amino acids. CDR3 sequence (DNA): TGTGCCAGCAGCGTAGGGACAGGGGGCGTCAGGGAGACCCAGTACTTC. This gives the protein CASSVGTGGVRETQYF.

The rearrangement joins TRBV10-1 to TRBJ2-1; TRBD2 might be the D (5 bases). Trimming took off 10 bases at V and 5 bases at J, with 15 bases between the two ends. CDR3 length equals 13 residues. Germline loops: CDR1 WNHNN, CDR2 SYGVQD (reference sequence). For the CDR3, the DNA is TGCGCCACACAAACTAGTCAGAACAATGAGCAGTTCTTC. Translated: CATQTSQNNEQFF.

The gene calls are TRBV5-1 and TRBJ2-2; 9 positions match TRBD2. The V gene's germline CDR1 is SGHRS and CDR2 YFSETQ. The CDR3 spans 18 residues. J gave up 1 base and V 3 bases, and 10 bases lay outside the gene matches. CDR3 in amino acids: CASSSFSGRSKNTGELFF. CDR3 DNA sequence: TGCGCCAGCAGCTCGTTTAGCGGGAGATCTAAGAACACCGGGGAGCTGTTTTTT.

The rearrangement joins TRBV7-6 to TRBJ2-5; D uncertain. The CDR3 runs 12 residues. CDR1 SGHVS and CDR2 FNYEAQ come from the germline V gene. V was shortened by 2 bases and J by 2 bases, with 3 bases between the two germline ends. DNA of the CDR3: TGTGCCAGCAGCTTAAATCAAGAGACCCAGTACTTC. This codes for CASSLNQETQYF.

The chain couples TRBV5-4 to TRBJ1-1; the D gene is possibly TRBD1 (5 bases). There are 15 residues in the CDR3. Trimming pared 0 bases from V and 4 bases from J, leaving 13 bases between. Germline V gives CDR1 SGHNT, CDR2 YYREEE (reference sequence). The CDR3 loop is CASSLGGVDITEAFF. CDR3 nucleotide sequence: TGTGCCAGCAGCTTGGGGGGGGTAGACATCACTGAAGCTTTCTTT.